The 20 T cell receptor beta chains given below trace back to one sample, sequenced in a study of PD-L1 blockade in urothelial cancer. Produced via immunoSEQ multiplex PCR; TCRdb's table is partial and in-frame only. Of fewer than 30,000 clones in the sample, approximately 84% were seen once. The sample was PBMCs, taken around atezolizumab (anti-PD-L1) treatment. These receptors were collected from a man aged 65 to 79 with urothelial cancer.

This clone is a singleton in its sample. This sequence joins TRBV9 and TRBJ2-5; 9 bases line up with TRBD1. V was clipped by 0 bases and J by 4 bases; unmatched bases: 7. Looked up from germline, CDR1 is SGDLS and CDR2 is YYNGEE. This CDR3 comprises 16 residues. DNA of the CDR3: TGTGCCAGCAGCGTAGATGGGACAGGGATGGGAGAGACCCAGTACTTC. This codes for CASSVDGTGMGETQYF. Combining the CDR3 with reference TRBV9 and TRBJ2-5 gives the whole variable domain DSGVTQTPKHLITATGQRVTLRCSPRSGDLSVYWYQQSLDQGLQFLIQYYNGEERAKGNILERFSAQQFPDLHSELNLSSLELGDSALYFCASSVDGTGMGETQYFGPGTRLLVL.

This clone showed up just once. The chain combines TRBV14 with TRBJ2-5, with 10 positions matching TRBD2. Germline CDR1 reads SGHDN; CDR2 reads FVKESK. The CDR3 has 16 residues. V trimming: 4 bases; J trimming: 4 bases; junction bases outside the gene matches: 9. The CDR3 here is CASSPLIAGGGETQYF. The CDR3 DNA follows: TGTGCCAGCAGCCCCCTTATAGCGGGAGGAGGAGAGACCCAGTACTTC.

The V gene is TRBV2, the J gene TRBJ2-1; D possibly corresponds to TRBD2 (6 bases). In germline, CDR1 is SNHLY, CDR2 FYNNEI. V was clipped by 8 bases and J by 8 bases, with 19 bases between them. This CDR3 is 14 amino acids long. CDR3 DNA: TGTGCCAGCTGCAAGGAGGGAGGAGGGGATGAGCAGTTCTTC. Translating gives CASCKEGGGDEQFF.

The CDR3 is CASSQDLGQGANEQFF. CDR3 nucleotide sequence: TGTGCCAGCAGCCAAGATCTTGGACAGGGGGCCAATGAGCAGTTCTTC. The rearrangement uses TRBV14 and TRBJ2-1, with 11 bases matching TRBD1. This CDR3 has 16 residues. Germline assignment: CDR1 SGHDN and CDR2 FVKESK. V lost 0 bases, J lost 6 bases, and 4 bases stayed unmatched. The whole variable domain, filled in from reference TRBV14 and TRBJ2-1, reads EAGVTQFPSHSVIEKGQTVTLRCDPISGHDNLYWYRRVMGKEIKFLLHFVKESKQDESGMPNNRFLAERTGGTYSTLKVQPAELEDSGVYFCASSQDLGQGANEQFFGPGTRLTVL.

The rearrangement uses TRBV7-2 and TRBJ1-4; 10 bases align to TRBD1. The CDR3 has 14 amino acids. The V and J ends lost 5 bases and 8 bases, in that order; junction bases with no gene match: 5. Germline values: CDR1 SGHTA, CDR2 FQGNSA. The DNA for the CDR3 is TGTGCCAGCAGCAGGGACAGGGGTGAAGAAAAACTGTTTTTT. Translation gives CASSRDRGEEKLFF.

This sequence joins TRBV28 and TRBJ2-2, with TRBD1 matching 12 bases. Germline V gene lookup returns CDR1 MDHEN and CDR2 SYDVKM. This CDR3 has 18 amino acids. J was trimmed by 4 bases and V by 4 bases; bases with no gene match: 10. CDR3 protein: CASSSGTGGWAGTGELFF. DNA of the CDR3: TGTGCCAGCAGTTCCGGGACAGGGGGCTGGGCGGGCACCGGGGAGCTGTTTTTT.

This chain links TRBV7-8 with TRBJ2-7, with TRBD2 as a possible D gene (5 bases). V was pared by 2 bases and J by 6 bases, with 17 bases between. The germline V gene has CDR1 SGHVS and CDR2 FQNEAQ. This CDR3 contains 15 residues. The CDR3: CASSLLGGSVGEQYF. CDR3 nucleotide sequence: TGTGCCAGCAGCTTATTGGGCGGGTCGGTGGGCGAGCAGTACTTC.

This chain uses TRBV4-1 with TRBJ2-5; tentative D call: TRBD2 (5 bases). Germline V lookup: CDR1 MGHRA, CDR2 YSYEKL. The CDR3 extends over 15 amino acids. V shed 1 base and J shed 3 bases, with 12 bases lying between them. The CDR3 is CASSQGPGMKETQYF. The DNA of the CDR3 is TGCGCCAGCAGCCAAGGTCCCGGGATGAAAGAGACCCAGTACTTC.

V and J are TRBV10-3 and TRBJ2-3; 7 positions agree with TRBD2. The CDR3 runs 16 residues. Trimming took 6 bases from V and 1 from J; bases not matched to a gene: 10. Germline values: CDR1 ENHRY, CDR2 SYGVKD. CDR3 DNA: TGTGCCATCAGGGGGGGGGACTCCTTGGGCACAGATACGCAGTATTTT. It translates to CAIRGGDSLGTDTQYF.

This clone appeared a single time. The V call is TRBV10-3, the J call TRBJ1-1; 7 bases fit TRBD1. V dropped 10 bases and J dropped 0; count of bases not matched to a gene: 14. This CDR3 contains 16 residues. Germline V gene sequence: CDR1 ENHRY, CDR2 SYGVKD. The CDR3 spells CANLPTGLTMNTEAFF. CDR3 nucleotide sequence: TGTGCCAACCTTCCGACAGGGCTGACTATGAACACTGAAGCTTTCTTT.

The chain uses TRBV11-3 and TRBJ2-3, with D perhaps matching TRBD2 (7 bases). Germline-derived CDR1 and CDR2 are SGHNT and YENEEA. V lost 5 bases to trimming and J lost 0 bases, with 12 bases between them. CDR3 length equals 15 residues. In DNA, the CDR3 is TGTGCCAGCAGCCCGGGGGGCCCTAGCACAGATACGCAGTATTTT. Its protein is CASSPGGPSTDTQYF.

The chain recombines TRBV6-1 with TRBJ2-2; the match to TRBD2 covers 14 bases. The junction had 7 bases not matched to a gene; V was cut back by 4 bases and J by 6 bases. The germline CDR1 and CDR2 sequences are MNHNS and SASEGT. There are 17 residues in the CDR3. CDR3 amino acids: CASSVPGLAGVSGELFF. The CDR3 coding sequence is TGTGCCAGCAGTGTCCCGGGACTAGCGGGAGTGTCCGGGGAGCTGTTTTTT.

The chain joins TRBV11-3 to TRBJ2-3; D is perhaps TRBD2 (5 bases). V was trimmed by 5 bases and J by 2 bases, leaving 11 bases between them. The CDR3 spans 14 residues. The V gene's germline CDR1 is SGHNT and CDR2 YENEEA. The CDR3 is CASSPSGFTDTQYF. The CDR3 nucleotides are TGTGCCAGCAGCCCCTCGGGATTCACAGATACGCAGTATTTT. The full variable domain, its missing parts supplied by reference TRBV11-3 and TRBJ2-3, is EAGVVQSPRYKIIEKKQPVAFWCNPISGHNTLYWYLQNLGQGPELLIRYENEEAVDDSQLPKDRFSAERLKGVDSTLKIQPAELGDSAVYLCASSPSGFTDTQYFGPGTRLTVL.

The J gene is TRBJ1-4, the V gene TRBV19; D is uncertain. Looked up from germline, CDR1 is LNHDA and CDR2 is SQIVND (reference sequence). This CDR3 contains 12 residues. V gave up 3 bases and J gave up 8 bases, with 7 bases separating them. The CDR3 DNA is TGTGCCAGTAGTATTAGCTTGGAAAAACTGTTTTTT. It yields the protein CASSISLEKLFF.

This clone was seen once. V and J are TRBV5-4 and TRBJ2-2, with 7 bases lining up with TRBD2. Unmatched junction bases numbered 4, after V lost 0 bases and J lost 8 bases. In germline, CDR1 is SGHNT, CDR2 YYREEE (reference sequence). The CDR3 runs to 14 residues. The CDR3 bases are TGTGCCAGCAGCTTGGATCCAGCGGGAGGGGAGCTGTTTTTT. As protein: CASSLDPAGGELFF.

The J gene is TRBJ1-5, the V gene TRBV5-1, with TRBD1 matching over 8 bases. CDR3 length: 18 residues. Trimming cost V 4 bases and J 2 bases; bases outside gene matches: 14. Germline-derived CDR1 and CDR2 are SGHRS and YFSETQ. CDR3 DNA: TGCGCCAGCAGCCTAACCCCAACAGGGGGGTCTGGCAATCAGCCCCAGCATTTT. Translated: CASSLTPTGGSGNQPQHF.

The count of this clone is one. The chain couples TRBV6-5 to TRBJ2-5; no reliable D call. Germline CDR1 reads MNHEY; CDR2 reads SVGAGI. This CDR3 spans 16 amino acids. Trimming left V 4 bases short and J 0 bases short, with 15 bases between. CDR3 sequence (DNA): TGTGCCAGCAGTTCGCCACGGCGCGACTACCAAGAGACCCAGTACTTC. Its protein product is CASSSPRRDYQETQYF.

The J gene is TRBJ1-1, the V gene TRBV5-1; tentative D call: TRBD1 (5 bases). The CDR3 is 15 amino acids. With 0 bases removed from V and 6 bases from J, the gap between germline ends came to 15 bases. The germline V gene has CDR1 SGHRS and CDR2 YFSETQ. CDR3 nucleotide sequence: TGCGCCAGCAGCTTGGTTGGAGCGGGGCGGGCTGAAGCTTTCTTT. Translated, it gives CASSLVGAGRAEAFF.

The rearrangement links TRBV11-3 to TRBJ1-1, with 10 nucleotides matching TRBD1. Germline V lookup: CDR1 SGHNT, CDR2 YENEEA. Trimming cost V 2 bases and J 6 bases; bases outside gene matches: 9. The CDR3 is 16 amino acids. In DNA form, the CDR3 reads TGTGCCAGCAGCTTAAGACCCGAGACAGGGGGCTCTGAAGCTTTCTTT. Residues: CASSLRPETGGSEAFF.

The chain uses TRBV28 and TRBJ1-3; no definite D call. The germline V and J ends were trimmed by 6 bases and 3 bases, with 12 bases remaining between them. Germline CDR1 is MDHEN and CDR2 is SYDVKM. The CDR3 runs to 14 residues. CDR3 coding DNA: TGTGCCAGCAGGGAGGGAGCCTTTGGAAACACCATATATTTT. Amino acids: CASREGAFGNTIYF.